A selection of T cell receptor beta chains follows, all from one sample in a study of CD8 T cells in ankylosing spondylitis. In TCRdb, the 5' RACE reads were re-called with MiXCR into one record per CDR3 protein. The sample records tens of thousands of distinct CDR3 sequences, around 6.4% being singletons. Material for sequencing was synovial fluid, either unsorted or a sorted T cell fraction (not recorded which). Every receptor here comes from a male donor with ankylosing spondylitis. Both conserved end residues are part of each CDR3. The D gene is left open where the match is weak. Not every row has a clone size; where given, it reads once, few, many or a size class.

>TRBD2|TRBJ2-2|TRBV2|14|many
CASEPVGRAGELFF
TGTGCCAGCGAGCCCGTCGGGAGGGCCGGGGAGCTGTTTTTT
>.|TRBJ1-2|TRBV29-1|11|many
CSVEEQGSYTF
TGCAGCGTTGAAGAACAGGGTAGCTACACCTTC
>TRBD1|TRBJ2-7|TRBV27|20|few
CASSLRGSGWGQGLSYEQYF
TGTGCCAGCAGTTTAAGAGGGTCAGGATGGGGACAGGGTCTCTCCTACGAGCAGTACTTC
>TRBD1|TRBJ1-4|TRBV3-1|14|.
CASSRQGANEKLFF
TGTGCCAGCAGCCGACAGGGAGCTAATGAAAAACTGTTTTTT
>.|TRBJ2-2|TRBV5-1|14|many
CASSPMGNTGELFF
TGCGCCAGCAGTCCCATGGGGAACACCGGGGAGCTGTTTTTT
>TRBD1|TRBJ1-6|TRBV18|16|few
CASSPIPTGDDSPLHF
TGTGCCAGCTCCCCGATACCCACAGGGGATGACTCACCCCTCCACTTT
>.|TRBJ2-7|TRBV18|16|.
CASSPEGGGTSYEQYF
TGTGCCAGCTCACCCGAGGGAGGCGGGACCTCCTACGAGCAGTACTTC
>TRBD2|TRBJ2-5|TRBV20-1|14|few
CSLGRLAGQETQYF
TGCAGTCTAGGTCGACTAGCGGGCCAAGAGACCCAGTACTTC
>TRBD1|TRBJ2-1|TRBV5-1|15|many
CASSWGTATYNEQFF
TGCGCCAGCAGCTGGGGGACAGCAACCTACAATGAGCAGTTCTTC
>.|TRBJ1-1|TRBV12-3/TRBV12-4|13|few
CASSFGRFTEAFF
TGTGCCAGCAGCTTCGGGAGGTTCACTGAAGCTTTCTTT
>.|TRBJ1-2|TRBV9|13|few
CASSVDLNYGYTF
TGTGCCAGCAGCGTAGACCTAAACTATGGCTACACCTTC
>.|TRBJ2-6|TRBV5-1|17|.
CASSLDGDPSGANVLTF
TGCGCCAGCAGCTTGGACGGAGATCCCTCGGGGGCCAACGTCCTGACTTTC
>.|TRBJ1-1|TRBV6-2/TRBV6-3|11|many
CASGMGAEAFF
TGTGCCAGCGGGATGGGGGCTGAAGCTTTCTTT
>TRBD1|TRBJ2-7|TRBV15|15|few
CATSRDRQGAREQYF
TGTGCCACCAGCAGAGATAGACAGGGGGCGAGGGAGCAGTACTTC
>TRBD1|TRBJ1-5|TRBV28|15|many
CASSQYGQGRKPQHF
TGTGCCAGCAGTCAGTACGGACAGGGGCGCAAGCCCCAGCATTTT
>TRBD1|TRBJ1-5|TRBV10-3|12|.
CASGQGDQPQHF
TGTGCCTCCGGACAGGGTGATCAGCCCCAGCATTTT